This entry is about one T cell receptor beta chain. In the original processing: For nucleated cells, counts were estimated from reference gene primer amplification. Sequencing was performed with immunoSEQ multiplex PCR; in TCRdb, only in-frame clones are kept and a portion is missing. D and trimming were read from the DNA, whereas the V and J calls and clone size are those reported in that table. Here the sample spans about 200,000 clones, 85% to 90% being singletons. This specimen comes from a study of blood T cell repertoires in COVID-19. This CDR3 spans 16 amino acids. Looked up from germline, CDR1 is SGDLS and CDR2 is YYNGEE. Trimming pared 2 bases from V and 0 bases from J, leaving 12 bases between.

The J gene is TRBJ1-3, the V gene TRBV9, with D unclear. The sample was peripheral blood. The receptor's source is a man between 18 and 35 years old with active or convalescent COVID-19. As DNA, the CDR3 is TGTGCCAGCAGCGTTTCACCACAAAGCTCTGGAAACACCATATATTTT. Amino acid sequence: CASSVSPQSSGNTIYF.